This T cell receptor (beta chain) was profiled in a study of blood T cell repertoires in COVID-19. Study details: COVID-19 samples collected from the United States, Italy and Spain covered acute and convalescent phases.

V gave up 6 bases and J gave up 9 bases; unmatched junction bases: 11. Germline CDR1 SNHLY, CDR2 FYNNEI. CDR3 length: 15 amino acids. Measured with immunoSEQ multiplex PCR; TCRdb has only the in-frame clones, and not every one. This sample yields 150,000 to 200,000 clones, of which around 89% are seen a single time; about 4.2% belongs to the top ten. The clonotype comes from a human donor in a cohort sampled during active COVID-19. V gene TRBV2 combines with J gene TRBJ2-1, with 10 nucleotides matching TRBD2. Sequenced: peripheral blood. The CDR3 reads CASRTGTSAWSEQFF. The CDR3 region has the DNA TGTGCCAGCAGAACCGGGACTAGCGCATGGAGTGAGCAGTTCTTC.